The source of this T cell receptor (beta chain) is a study of chemoradiotherapy in HPV16-positive cancers. Study findings and constraints: During treatment, candidate HPV-specific clones and E7-related motifs expanded in tumor.

Concerning this clone: The antigen is not known.

TCRdb's table, derived via immunoSEQ multiplex PCR, lists solely in-frame clones and lacks some. The sample contains 1,000 to 1,500 clones, 81% of which appear only once. The CDR3 contains 16 residues. The V end lost 0 bases, the J end lost 1 base, and 9 bases lay between the germline ends. Germline-derived CDR1 and CDR2 are SGHVS and FNYEAQ. The chain joins TRBV7-6 to TRBJ2-2; either TRBD1 or TRBD2 may fit D (5 bases each). The receptor was isolated from a human donor with HPV-associated anogenital cancer. The sample in question was tumor tissue, obtained from a patient who underwent chemoradiotherapy. CDR3 residues: CASSLAGEMNTGELFF. The CDR3 DNA reads TGTGCCAGCAGCTTAGCGGGGGAGATGAACACCGGGGAGCTGTTTTTT.